This passage covers 14 T cell receptor beta chains from one sample sequenced in a study of blood T cell repertoires in COVID-19. Repertoires were generated with immunoSEQ multiplex PCR, while TCRdb's copy carries only in-frame clones and drops some. The data show 200,000 to 250,000 clones, with 70% to 90% seen just once and 3% to 3.5% held by the top ten. Sequenced sample: PBMCs or T cells enriched from blood (not recorded which). These TCRs come from a woman in her forties or fifties in a cohort exposed to, infected with or recovered from COVID-19 (not recorded which).

This clone was seen only once. The chain recombines TRBV5-6 with TRBJ2-1; D might be TRBD1 (6 bases). Trimming shortened V by 3 bases and J by 0 bases, and 7 bases separated the two germline ends. The CDR3 has 14 amino acids. Germline-derived CDR1 and CDR2 are SGHDT and YYEEEE. The CDR3 here is CASSWDISYNEQFF. Here the CDR3 DNA reads TGTGCCAGCAGCTGGGACATCTCCTACAATGAGCAGTTCTTC.

This clone was picked up a small number of times. The V gene is TRBV10-2, the J gene TRBJ1-6; D is perhaps TRBD1 (5 bases). Germline assignment: CDR1 WSHSY and CDR2 SAAADI. The V end lost 10 bases, the J end lost 0 bases, and 10 bases lay between the germline ends. This CDR3 is built from 14 residues. CDR3 bases: TGCGCCACCAGAGACAGCTCCTATAATTCACCCCTCCACTTT. Translating it yields CATRDSSYNSPLHF.

V gene TRBV4-3 combines with J gene TRBJ1-1; unclear D gene. The V gene's germline CDR1 is LGHNA and CDR2 YSLEER. The CDR3 covers 13 residues. V lost 0 bases to trimming and J lost 4 bases, with 6 bases between them. The DNA of the CDR3 is TGCGCCAGCAGCCAAGATTCTAGCACTGAAGCTTTCTTT. Translating gives CASSQDSSTEAFF.

In DNA form, the CDR3 reads TGTGCCAGCAGTTATGATAGGGGGCAGGGCTACACCTTC. This gives the protein CASSYDRGQGYTF. This chain links TRBV6-5 with TRBJ1-2; 7 nucleotides match TRBD1. This CDR3 is 13 amino acids long. Trimming cost V 3 bases and J 8 bases; bases outside gene matches: 6. Germline V gene data show CDR1 as MNHEY and CDR2 as SVGAGI.

J is TRBJ2-3 and V is TRBV7-8; 11 bases fit TRBD2. Germline CDR1 reads SGHVS; CDR2 reads FQNEAQ. J was trimmed by 2 bases and V by 2 bases; bases with no gene match: 6. The CDR3 totals 17 residues. CDR3 in DNA: TGTGCCAGCAGCTTAATGGGACTAGCGGTCGCCACAGATACGCAGTATTTT. Its protein product is CASSLMGLAVATDTQYF.

This clone has a single count. This sequence joins TRBV7-2 and TRBJ1-2, with D tentatively TRBD1 (6 bases). Germline CDR1 is SGHTA and CDR2 is FQGNSA. V was shortened by 2 bases and J by 0 bases, with 16 bases between the two germline ends. The CDR3 has 17 amino acids. The CDR3 here is CASSLRIPTGTNYGYTF. CDR3 nucleotide sequence: TGTGCCAGCAGCTTACGTATCCCAACAGGGACTAACTATGGCTACACCTTC. Complete variable domain (other parts from reference TRBV7-2 and TRBJ1-2): GAGVSQSPSNKVTEKGKDVELRCDPISGHTALYWYRQSLGQGLEFLIYFQGNSAPDKSGLPSDRFSAERTGGSVSTLTIQRTQQEDSAVYLCASSLRIPTGTNYGYTFGSGTRLTVV.

V is TRBV7-9 and J is TRBJ1-1; D uncertain. In germline, CDR1 is SEHNR, CDR2 FQNEAQ (reference sequence). V was clipped by 1 base and J by 10 bases, with 10 bases between them. The CDR3 has 12 amino acids. CDR3 in amino acids: CASSLGVRVAFF. The DNA for the CDR3 is TGTGCCAGCAGCTTAGGGGTTCGGGTAGCTTTCTTT.

The V call is TRBV7-6, the J call TRBJ2-3; 7 nucleotides line up with TRBD1. The trim removed 4 bases at V and 2 bases at J, leaving 6 bases unmatched. Germline CDR1 SGHVS, CDR2 FNYEAQ. The CDR3 is 15 residues long. The CDR3 nucleotides read TGTGCCAGCAGCTCCCGGGGACAGTCCACAGATACGCAGTATTTT. As protein: CASSSRGQSTDTQYF.

This sequence joins TRBV20-1 and TRBJ1-1, with 8 bases aligning to TRBD1. CDR3 length: 15 residues. Trimming took 3 bases from V and 4 from J; bases not matched to a gene: 10. CDR1 is DFQATT, CDR2 SNEGSKA, per germline (reference sequence). The CDR3 spells CSASSTRTGSTEAFF. In nucleotides, the CDR3 is TGCAGTGCTAGTTCTACCCGGACAGGGTCCACTGAAGCTTTCTTT.

The chain recombines TRBV29-1 with TRBJ1-1; D uncertain. This CDR3 is 13 amino acids long. The V gene lost 0 bases and the J gene lost 3 bases, with 8 bases spanning the gap. CDR1 SQVTM and CDR2 ANQGSEA come from the germline V gene. The CDR3 is CSVEEQPYTEAFF. For the CDR3, the DNA is TGCAGCGTTGAAGAACAGCCTTACACTGAAGCTTTCTTT.

The V gene is TRBV3-1 (or the pseudogene TRBV3-2), the J gene TRBJ1-2; TRBD1 might be the D (6 bases). V lost 0 bases and J lost 9, with 17 bases in between. Germline CDR1 reads LGHDT; CDR2 reads YNNKEL (reference sequence). The CDR3 contains 15 residues. DNA for the CDR3: TGTGCCAGCAGCCAAGACGTAAGGGGGGGCGGGAGCTACACCTTC. Amino acids: CASSQDVRGGGSYTF.

The rearrangement uses TRBV18 and TRBJ1-2; 11 nucleotides align to TRBD1. V was pared by 2 bases and J by 7 bases, with 0 bases of the junction left unmatched. The germline V gene has CDR1 KGHSH and CDR2 LQKENI. This CDR3 is built from 13 residues. CDR3 in amino acids: CASSPGTGGGYTF. As DNA, the CDR3 is TGTGCCAGCTCACCAGGGACAGGGGGTGGCTACACCTTC. Complete variable domain (other parts from reference TRBV18 and TRBJ1-2): NAGVMQNPRHLVRRRGQEARLRCSPMKGHSHVYWYRQLPEEGLKFMVYLQKENIIDESGMPKERFSAEFPKEGPSILRIQQVVRGDSAAYFCASSPGTGGGYTFGSGTRLTVV.

The rearrangement uses TRBV7-9 and TRBJ2-7, with D perhaps TRBD2 (6 bases). Trimming shortened V by 6 bases and J by 6 bases, and 9 bases separated the two germline ends. CDR1 SEHNR and CDR2 FQNEAQ come from the germline V gene (reference sequence). This CDR3 contains 11 residues. CDR3 loop: CASSTGVEQYF. The CDR3 DNA is TGTGCCAGCAGTACGGGGGTCGAGCAGTACTTC.

The genes are TRBV3-1 (or the pseudogene TRBV3-2) and TRBJ2-7; perhaps TRBD2 as D (5 bases). The CDR3 contains 15 residues. The germline V gene has CDR1 LGHDT and CDR2 YNNKEL (reference sequence). Trimming shortened V by 4 bases and J by 6 bases, and 19 bases separated the two germline ends. The CDR3 protein is CASSPVSRGFGEQYF. The CDR3 DNA reads TGTGCCAGCAGCCCAGTTAGCCGAGGGTTCGGCGAGCAGTACTTC.